This passage covers 15 T cell receptor beta chains from one sample sequenced in a study of blood T cell repertoires in COVID-19. Libraries were prepared by immunoSEQ multiplex PCR; TCRdb keeps only in-frame clonotypes and omits some of them. The sample holds some 180,000 clones, under 90% seen once. Sequencing was performed on peripheral blood. Receptors were obtained from a middle-aged man with acute or convalescent COVID-19.

The V call is TRBV19, the J call TRBJ2-3; no clear D. The V end lost 7 bases, the J end lost 2 bases, and 7 bases lay between the germline ends. Germline V lookup: CDR1 LNHDA, CDR2 SQIVND (reference sequence). The CDR3 consists of 12 residues. The CDR3 DNA follows: TGTGCCAGTAATTCCATCACAGATACGCAGTATTTT. It encodes CASNSITDTQYF. The full variable domain, its missing parts supplied by reference TRBV19 and TRBJ2-3, is DGGITQSPKYLFRKEGQNVTLSCEQNLNHDAMYWYRQDPGQGLRLIYYSQIVNDFQKGDIAEGYSVSREKKESFPLTVTSAQKNPTAFYLCASNSITDTQYFGPGTRLTVL.

The chain carries TRBV27 and TRBJ1-6; D is undetermined. The CDR3 has 15 residues. The germline gives CDR1 MNHEY, CDR2 SMNVEV (reference sequence). The ends were cut back, 4 bases at V and 7 bases at J, with 14 bases in the middle. CDR3 residues: CASSSFPPTNSPLHF. CDR3 nucleotides: TGTGCCAGCAGTTCTTTTCCCCCCACAAATTCACCCCTCCACTTT.

The chain carries TRBV6-2 or TRBV6-3 and TRBJ2-2; TRBD1 agrees at 10 bases. Trimming took 1 base from V and 5 from J; bases not matched to a gene: 4. Per germline, CDR1 MNHEY and CDR2 SVGEGT. The CDR3 totals 16 residues. CDR3 region: CASSYFPGQGTGELFF. DNA for the CDR3: TGTGCCAGCAGTTACTTTCCGGGACAGGGGACCGGGGAGCTGTTTTTT.

The chain joins TRBV19 to TRBJ1-5; the D is unclear. The CDR3 covers 13 residues. The V end lost 3 bases, the J end lost 5 bases, and 8 bases lay between the germline ends. CDR1 is LNHDA and CDR2 is SQIVND in the germline V gene (reference sequence). The chain's CDR3 is CASSMLRDQPQHF. In DNA, the CDR3 is TGTGCCAGTAGTATGCTGCGGGATCAGCCCCAGCATTTT.

The chain joins TRBV6-1 to TRBJ2-7; the match to TRBD2 covers 7 bases. CDR3 length: 15 amino acids. Germline V CDR1 and CDR2: MNHNS, SASEGT. The V segment lost 3 bases and the J segment 1 base; nucleotides outside the gene matches: 6. The CDR3 region is CASSDTGLLSYEQYF. The CDR3 bases are TGTGCCAGCAGTGACACGGGACTACTATCCTACGAGCAGTACTTC.

This clone is a singleton in its sample. The V call is TRBV30, the J call TRBJ1-1; maybe TRBD1 (6 bases). Germline CDR1 and CDR2: GTSNPN and SVGIG (reference sequence). This CDR3 region has 15 residues. V was shortened by 4 bases and J by 5 bases, with 20 bases between the two germline ends. The CDR3 DNA sequence: TGTGCCTGGAACACCCCAGGGGAAGTGGAAACTGAAGCTTTCTTT. Its protein is CAWNTPGEVETEAFF.

V is TRBV6-2 or TRBV6-3 and J is TRBJ1-4; D perhaps matches TRBD1 (5 bases). This CDR3 region has 16 residues. V gave up 5 bases and J gave up 7 bases, with 20 bases separating them. CDR1 and CDR2 from the germline V gene are MNHEY and SVGEGT. The DNA for the CDR3 is TGTGCCAGCAGTCTAATGGGACGGGAGTCAGGTGAAAAACTGTTTTTT. It encodes CASSLMGRESGEKLFF.

The rearrangement links TRBV3-1 (or the pseudogene TRBV3-2) to TRBJ1-1; no clear D. The CDR3 length is 15 residues. Germline V lookup: CDR1 LGHDT, CDR2 YNNKEL (reference sequence). V was clipped by 0 bases and J by 4 bases, with 12 bases between them. Here the CDR3 DNA reads TGTGCCAGCAGCCAAGAGAGAAGCTTTAGCACTGAAGCTTTCTTT. The encoded protein is CASSQERSFSTEAFF.

The V gene is TRBV27, the J gene TRBJ1-1, with D possibly matching TRBD1 (5 bases). Germline-derived CDR1 and CDR2 are MNHEY and SMNVEV (reference sequence). This CDR3 region has 12 residues. The V gene lost 7 bases and the J gene lost 0 bases, with 6 bases spanning the gap. As DNA, the CDR3 is TGTGCCAGCACAGGGTTGAACACTGAAGCTTTCTTT. Translating it yields CASTGLNTEAFF.

This clone appeared a single time. The CDR3 region has the DNA TGTGCCAGCAGCCCTCGGCCGGGGAGGAAATGGTTGAACACTGAAGCTTTCTTT. Amino acid sequence: CASSPRPGRKWLNTEAFF. V usage is TRBV7-2 and J usage is TRBJ1-1; D unclear. The CDR3 loop spans 18 amino acids. The V gene lost 5 bases and the J gene lost 0 bases, with 22 bases spanning the gap. Germline values: CDR1 SGHTA, CDR2 FQGNSA.

The chain couples TRBV11-3 to TRBJ2-2, with 10 bases aligning to TRBD2. Trimming took 5 bases from V and 7 from J; bases not matched to a gene: 7. The CDR3 covers 15 residues. Per germline, CDR1 SGHNT and CDR2 YENEEA. CDR3 coding DNA: TGTGCCAGCAGCCCAGCGGGGGGGCCCGGCGGGGAGCTGTTTTTT. This sequence encodes CASSPAGGPGGELFF. The variable domain in full, with the rest retrieved from reference TRBV11-3 and TRBJ2-2, is EAGVVQSPRYKIIEKKQPVAFWCNPISGHNTLYWYLQNLGQGPELLIRYENEEAVDDSQLPKDRFSAERLKGVDSTLKIQPAELGDSAVYLCASSPAGGPGGELFFGEGSRLTVL.

The J gene is TRBJ1-4, the V gene TRBV5-4, with a possible D match to TRBD1 (5 bases). CDR3 length: 14 amino acids. The ends were cut back, 2 bases at V and 7 bases at J, with 12 bases in the middle. CDR1 SGHNT and CDR2 YYREEE come from the germline V gene (reference sequence). The CDR3 here is CASSFTQGGEKLFF. The CDR3, as DNA: TGTGCCAGCAGCTTTACCCAGGGAGGTGAAAAACTGTTTTTT.

This chain links TRBV7-3 with TRBJ2-5; D remains unclear. V gave up 0 bases and J gave up 3 bases, with 5 bases separating them. The CDR3 loop spans 13 amino acids. Looked up from germline, CDR1 is SGHTA and CDR2 is FQGTGA. The CDR3 spells CASSLTEEETQYF. The DNA for the CDR3 is TGTGCCAGCAGCTTAACAGAGGAAGAGACCCAGTACTTC.

The CDR3 DNA reads TGTGCCAGCAGTTTTCGCAGACTATACCCAGGCACAGATACGCAGTATTTT. Translated: CASSFRRLYPGTDTQYF. The chain carries TRBV27 and TRBJ2-3; maybe TRBD2 (5 bases). The CDR3 runs to 17 residues. Trimming removed 3 bases at V and 1 base at J, with 17 bases between. Germline V CDR1 and CDR2: MNHEY, SMNVEV (reference sequence).

CDR3 residues: CASSFDRGRGETQYF. The CDR3, as DNA: TGTGCCAGCAGCTTCGACAGGGGGCGAGGAGAGACCCAGTACTTC. This chain joins TRBV7-2 and TRBJ2-5, with 10 bases that match TRBD1. The CDR3 spans 15 residues. Per germline, CDR1 SGHTA and CDR2 FQGNSA. The V and J ends lost 3 bases and 4 bases, in that order; junction bases with no gene match: 5.